This TCR beta chain emerged from a study of blood T cell repertoires in COVID-19 (dated by TCRdb to the early 2020s). Regarding the study in general: Collaborator samples came from the United States, Italy and Spain and covered acute and convalescent phases of COVID-19. The material from the prospective study consisted of cDNA or gDNA derived from T cells, B-cell-depleted T cells, or PBMCs. Deeply sampled blood TCRbeta repertoires from subjects exposed to, actively infected with, or recovered from COVID-19 were included in the dataset. The repertoires were released in a freely available public database intended as a resource for research on the immune response to SARS-CoV-2. Samples were obtained from the ongoing ImmuneRACE study (first 160 participants) and from 1,000 to 1,500 subjects provided by 6 global collaborators. Nearly every sample came with metadata listing a de-identified subject ID, COVID-19 status, age in years and sex. Where HLA class I and class II types were available, the types were taken from metadata supplied by the sample provider, not from assay-based typing. Findings and caveats that apply to the study as a whole: Clinical and demographic metadata were provided uncurated, with the amount varying by source and participant.

Whole blood was collected in K2EDTA tubes by collaborating institutions according to the institutions' own protocols. Collaborator samples were shipped for TCRbeta analysis as frozen whole blood, isolated PBMCs, or DNA extracted from either sample type. The immunoSEQ Assay, a bias-controlled multiplex PCR, was used to amplify TCRbeta CDR3 regions from genomic DNA. On the authors' methods: The number of nucleated cells in each sample was estimated from the amplification of reference gene primers within the assay. To quantify the absolute abundance of each unique TCRbeta CDR3 rearrangement, sequence reads were collapsed and filtered. For each sample, productive Simpson clonality was calculated as the square root of Simpson's diversity index over productive rearrangements. This immuneACCESS table, as held by TCRdb, lists in-frame sequences with V and J called but not all clones. Of the missing ones, under half trace to an unresolved V gene in checked studies; the others have no known cause. That table is the source of V, J and clone size, and D and trimming were worked out from the DNA. Here the sample has roughly 80,000 clones; about 83% occur a single time. Roughly 30% of the sample belongs to the ten largest clones.

V lost 2 bases and J lost 1 base; the stretch between them is 6 bases long. From the cysteine up to the phenylalanine, the CDR3 has a length of 14 residues. The CDR3 DNA has 42 bases and is translated from base 1. Reading the germline V gene (reference sequence) gives CDR1 MNHNY and CDR2 SVGAGI. About this clone: Its antigen is currently not known. No much larger clone exists at a distance of one base, and base qualities are not known.

This clonotype originated in a woman aged 80 or over with acute or convalescent COVID-19. Source material: peripheral blood. The rearranged chain carries TRBV6-6 and TRBJ1-5, with no confidently assigned D gene. The DNA is TGTGCCAGCAGTTACAGCCTAAGCAATCAGCCCCAGCATTTT. Translation gives CASSYSLSNQPQHF.